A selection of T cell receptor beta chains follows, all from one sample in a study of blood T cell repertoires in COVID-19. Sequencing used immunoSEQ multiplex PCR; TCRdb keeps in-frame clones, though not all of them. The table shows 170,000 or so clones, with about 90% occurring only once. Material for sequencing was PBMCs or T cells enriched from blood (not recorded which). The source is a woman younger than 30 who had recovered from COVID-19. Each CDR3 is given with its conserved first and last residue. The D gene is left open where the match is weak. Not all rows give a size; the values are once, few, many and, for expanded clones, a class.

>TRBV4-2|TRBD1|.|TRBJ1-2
CASSQQGATGYTF
TGTGCCAGCAGTCAACAGGGGGCGACGGGCTACACCTTC
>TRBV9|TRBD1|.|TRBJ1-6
CASSEGIPGQGISSPLHF
TGTGCCAGCAGCGAGGGGATACCGGGACAGGGTATTAGTTCACCCCTCCACTTT
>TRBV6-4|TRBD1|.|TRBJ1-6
CARRGTGWNSPLHF
TGTGCCAGAAGGGGGACAGGGTGGAATTCACCCCTCCACTTT
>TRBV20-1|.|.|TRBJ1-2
CSASRVSGYTF
TGCAGTGCTAGCAGGGTGAGCGGCTACACCTTC
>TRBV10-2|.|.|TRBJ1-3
CASSPRVSGNTIYF
TGCGCCAGCAGTCCGAGGGTATCTGGAAACACCATATATTTT
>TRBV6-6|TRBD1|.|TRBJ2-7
CASTTGQGNAEQYF
TGTGCCAGCACCACGGGACAGGGGAACGCCGAGCAGTACTTC
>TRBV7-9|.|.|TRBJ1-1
CASRSLGAGTEAFF
TGTGCCAGCAGGTCATTGGGGGCCGGAACTGAAGCTTTCTTT
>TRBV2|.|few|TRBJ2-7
CASSKYSEGYEQYF
TGTGCCAGCAGTAAGTACAGCGAGGGCTACGAGCAGTACTTC
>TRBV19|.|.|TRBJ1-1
CASTRWWGRGTEAFF
TGTGCCAGTACTAGATGGTGGGGGCGAGGCACTGAAGCTTTCTTT
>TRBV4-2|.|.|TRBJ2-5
CASSQDIVGGVETQYF
TGTGCCAGCAGCCAAGATATAGTAGGGGGAGTGGAGACCCAGTACTTC
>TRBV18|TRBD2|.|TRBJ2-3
CASSPSGNTDTQYF
TGTGCCAGCTCTCCTAGCGGGAACACAGATACGCAGTATTTT
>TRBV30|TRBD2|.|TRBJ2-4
CAWSVHSLAEILAKNIQYF
TGTGCCTGGAGTGTACATTCCCTAGCGGAGATTCTAGCCAAAAACATTCAGTACTTC
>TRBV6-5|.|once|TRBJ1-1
CASSHRDMNTEAFF
TGTGCCAGCAGTCATAGGGACATGAACACTGAAGCTTTCTTT